This entry lists 8 T cell receptor beta chains sequenced from one sample in a study of blood T cells in healthy people across ages. The use of a sample-barcoded 5' primer and a J-beta primer mix characterized a second PCR of 7 to 11 cycles. TCRdb analysed the 5' RACE reads with MiXCR anew, one entry per CDR3 protein. The table records 550,000 to 750,000 distinct CDR3 sequences, roughly 20% of them present only once. What was sequenced was blood. All receptors derive from a man aged 70-80 years in good health.

Only a few counts were recorded for this clonotype. This chain uses TRBV12-3 or TRBV12-4 with TRBJ1-4; no definite D call. V shed 6 bases and J shed 0 bases, with 14 bases lying between them. This CDR3 is 16 amino acids long. Here the CDR3 reads CASRGGALATNEKLFF. In nucleotides, the CDR3 is TGTGCCAGCAGGGGTGGCGCCCTTGCAACTAATGAAAAACTGTTTTTT.

This clonotype was recorded a few times. The chain is built from TRBV7-9 and TRBJ2-7; possible D gene TRBD2, 5 bases. Germline V gives CDR1 SEHNR, CDR2 FQNEAQ (reference sequence). The CDR3 is 13 residues long. V was shortened by 1 base and J by 6 bases, with 10 bases between the two germline ends. The CDR3 nucleotides read TGTGCCAGCAGCTTAGATTTGGGAGCCGAGCAGTACGTC. This sequence encodes CASSLDLGAEQYV.

V and J are TRBV10-3 and TRBJ1-1; TRBD1 matches at 8 bases. The CDR3 loop spans 13 amino acids. Germline CDR1 reads ENHRY; CDR2 reads SYGVKD. The V segment lost 7 bases and the J segment 5 bases; nucleotides outside the gene matches: 6. The CDR3 nucleotides read TGTGCCATCACCGAGACAGGGGAAACTGAAGCTTTCTTT. Translated: CAITETGETEAFF.

This clonotype was counted only a few times. The V and J genes are TRBV7-9 and TRBJ1-4, with D unclear. V was clipped by 5 bases and J by 6 bases, with 13 bases between them. CDR3 size: 14 residues. Germline-derived CDR1 and CDR2 are SEHNR and FQNEAQ (reference sequence). For the CDR3, the DNA is TGTGCCAGCAGCCCGCGCCGGGCAGATGAAAAACTGTTTTTT. Its protein is CASSPRRADEKLFF.

At least ten counts were recorded for this clonotype. V gene TRBV3-1 combines with J gene TRBJ2-5; unclear D gene. CDR3 length: 10 residues. Per germline, CDR1 LGHDT and CDR2 YNNKEL (reference sequence). V was clipped by 2 bases and J by 11 bases, with 6 bases between them. The CDR3 reads CASSQKKQYF. The CDR3 DNA sequence: TGTGCCAGCAGCCAAAAGAAGCAGTACTTC.

This clonotype was detected a few times. J is TRBJ2-5 and V is TRBV4-1; 9 positions match TRBD2. Germline trimming cut 1 base from V and 5 bases from J; bases unmatched to any gene: 5. The germline V gene has CDR1 MGHRA and CDR2 YSYEKL. The CDR3 sequence is 15 residues long. CDR3 sequence: CASSQAASGIETQYF. The CDR3, as DNA: TGCGCCAGCAGCCAAGCTGCTAGCGGGATTGAGACCCAGTACTTC.

This clonotype was observed at least ten times. The chain is built from TRBV18 and TRBJ2-7; possibly TRBD1 for D (6 bases). This CDR3 comprises 14 residues. V dropped 2 bases and J dropped 1 base, with 9 bases sitting between them. CDR1 KGHSH and CDR2 LQKENI come from the germline V gene. The CDR3 here is CASSPGGGSYEQYF. The DNA for the CDR3 is TGTGCCAGCTCACCAGGGGGCGGATCCTACGAGCAGTACTTC.

The genes are TRBV4-3 and TRBJ2-1; D might be TRBD2 (6 bases). The DNA end favors TRBJ2-5, so the J call may be wrong. There are 14 residues in the CDR3. In germline, CDR1 is LGHNA, CDR2 YSLEER. CDR3 in DNA: TGCGCCAGCAGCCAAGATGGGGGGTCAGGGACCCAGTACTTC. Residues: CASSQDGGSGTQYF.